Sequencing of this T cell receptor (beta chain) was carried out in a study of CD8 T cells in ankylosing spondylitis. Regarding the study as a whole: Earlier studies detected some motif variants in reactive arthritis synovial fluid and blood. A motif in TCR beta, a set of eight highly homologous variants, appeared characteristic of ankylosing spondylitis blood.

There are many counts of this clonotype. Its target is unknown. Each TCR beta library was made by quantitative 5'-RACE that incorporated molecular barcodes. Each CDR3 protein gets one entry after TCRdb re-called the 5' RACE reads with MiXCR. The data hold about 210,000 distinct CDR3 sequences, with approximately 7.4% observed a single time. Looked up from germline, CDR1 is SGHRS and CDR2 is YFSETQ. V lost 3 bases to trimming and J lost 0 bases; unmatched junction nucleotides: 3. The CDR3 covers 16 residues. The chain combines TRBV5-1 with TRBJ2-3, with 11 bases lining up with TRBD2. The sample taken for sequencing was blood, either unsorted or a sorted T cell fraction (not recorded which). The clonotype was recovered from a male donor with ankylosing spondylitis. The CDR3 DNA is TGCGCCAGCAGCTGGGGACTAGCGGCTAGCACAGATACGCAGTATTTT. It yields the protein CASSWGLAASTDTQYF.